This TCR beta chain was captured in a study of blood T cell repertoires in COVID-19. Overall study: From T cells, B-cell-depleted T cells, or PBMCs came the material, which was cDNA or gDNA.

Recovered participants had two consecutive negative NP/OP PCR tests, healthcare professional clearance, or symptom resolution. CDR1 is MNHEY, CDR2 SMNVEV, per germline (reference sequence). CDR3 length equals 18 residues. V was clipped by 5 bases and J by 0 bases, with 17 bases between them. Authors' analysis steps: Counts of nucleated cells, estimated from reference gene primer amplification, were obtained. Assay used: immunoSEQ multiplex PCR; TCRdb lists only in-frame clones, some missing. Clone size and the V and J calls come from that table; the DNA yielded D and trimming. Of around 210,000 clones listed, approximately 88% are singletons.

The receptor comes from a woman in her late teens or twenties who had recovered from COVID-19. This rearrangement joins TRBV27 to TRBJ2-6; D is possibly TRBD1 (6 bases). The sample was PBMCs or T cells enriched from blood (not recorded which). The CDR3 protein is CASSALTGTVSGANVLTF. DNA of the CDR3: TGTGCCAGCAGTGCTCTGACAGGAACCGTCTCTGGGGCCAACGTCCTGACTTTC.